These T cell receptor beta chains were read from a single sample in a study of neurological immune-mediated disorders. TCRdb processed the 5' RACE reads anew with MiXCR; each CDR3 protein has one entry. The sample holds approximately 60,000 distinct CDR3 sequences, over 4% seen once. Input material: PBMCs. Source of these receptors: a man aged 50 to 59 with multiple sclerosis. Both conserved end residues are part of each CDR3. The D gene is left open where the match is weak.

v_call: TRBV20-1; d_call: .; cdr3_length: 15; cdr3_aa: CSARQGVRDNSPLNF
v_call: TRBV6-5; d_call: TRBD2; cdr3_length: 15; cdr3_aa: CASSYASGGSNEQFF
v_call: TRBV20-1; d_call: TRBD2; cdr3_length: 15; cdr3_aa: CSASRTSGLTDTQYF
v_call: TRBV5-1; d_call: .; cdr3_length: 14; cdr3_aa: CASSREGGAEKLFF
v_call: TRBV5-1; d_call: .; cdr3_length: 14; cdr3_aa: CASSLWRGTDTQYF
v_call: TRBV7-2; d_call: .; cdr3_length: 15; cdr3_aa: CASSPLQAGVGTQYF
v_call: TRBV12-3/TRBV12-4; d_call: .; cdr3_length: 12; cdr3_aa: CASSSDAQPQHF
v_call: TRBV20-1; d_call: TRBD1; cdr3_length: 16; cdr3_aa: CSASIYNRGNTDTQYF
v_call: TRBV28; d_call: .; cdr3_length: 12; cdr3_aa: CASSLAGQPQHF
v_call: TRBV7-2; d_call: TRBD1; cdr3_length: 13; cdr3_aa: CASSPSRDSGYTF
v_call: TRBV5-6; d_call: TRBD1; cdr3_length: 19; cdr3_aa: CASSLGTGVATFYNSPLNF
v_call: TRBV18; d_call: TRBD1; cdr3_length: 15; cdr3_aa: CASSRSTGEGTEAFF
v_call: TRBV7-6; d_call: .; cdr3_length: 16; cdr3_aa: CASSLAPGRGNSPLHF
v_call: TRBV19; d_call: TRBD1; cdr3_length: 15; cdr3_aa: CASSPSGTGHQPQHF
v_call: TRBV28; d_call: .; cdr3_length: 14; cdr3_aa: CASSFIGGHQPQNF
v_call: TRBV7-2; d_call: TRBD2; cdr3_length: 15; cdr3_aa: CASSLAAGGLNEQFF
v_call: TRBV27; d_call: .; cdr3_length: 16; cdr3_aa: CASSLGPGANTGELFF
v_call: TRBV5-1; d_call: TRBD2; cdr3_length: 13; cdr3_aa: CASSLELAGSQFF
v_call: TRBV14; d_call: TRBD1; cdr3_length: 17; cdr3_aa: CASSQGSRTGDFWGYTF
v_call: TRBV20-1; d_call: .; cdr3_length: 18; cdr3_aa: CSARASGGIPGRHTEAFF
v_call: TRBV19; d_call: TRBD1; cdr3_length: 14; cdr3_aa: CASRGQGGGAEAFF
v_call: TRBV6-5; d_call: TRBD1; cdr3_length: 13; cdr3_aa: CASRPTGVETQYF
v_call: TRBV5-1; d_call: .; cdr3_length: 16; cdr3_aa: CASSLWGPASNQPQHF
v_call: TRBV9; d_call: .; cdr3_length: 15; cdr3_aa: CASSTLGTVNTEAFF
v_call: TRBV5-1; d_call: .; cdr3_length: 14; cdr3_aa: CASSPGDPPYEQYF
v_call: TRBV5-5; d_call: .; cdr3_length: 16; cdr3_aa: CASSLYGGGYVGGQFF
v_call: TRBV7-9; d_call: .; cdr3_length: 14; cdr3_aa: CASSYQTVTYGYTF
v_call: TRBV4-3; d_call: .; cdr3_length: 13; cdr3_aa: CASSQAFLETQYF
v_call: TRBV9; d_call: .; cdr3_length: 13; cdr3_aa: CASRATANYGYTF